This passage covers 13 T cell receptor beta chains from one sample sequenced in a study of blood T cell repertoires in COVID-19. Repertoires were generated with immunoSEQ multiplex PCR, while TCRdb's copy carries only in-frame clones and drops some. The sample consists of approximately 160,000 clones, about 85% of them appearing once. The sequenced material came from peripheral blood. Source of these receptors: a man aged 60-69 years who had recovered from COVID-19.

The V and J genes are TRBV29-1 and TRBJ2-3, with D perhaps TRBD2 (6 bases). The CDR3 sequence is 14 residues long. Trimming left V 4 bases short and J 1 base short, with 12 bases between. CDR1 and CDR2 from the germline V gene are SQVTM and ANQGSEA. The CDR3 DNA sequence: TGCAGCGTTGGGACTATCCTCGGCACAGATACGCAGTATTTT. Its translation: CSVGTILGTDTQYF.

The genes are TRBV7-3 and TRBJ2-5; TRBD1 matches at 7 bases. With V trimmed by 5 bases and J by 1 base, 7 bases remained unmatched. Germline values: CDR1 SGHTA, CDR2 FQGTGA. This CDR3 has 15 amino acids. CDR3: CASSRYGTAQETQYF. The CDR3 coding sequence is TGTGCCAGCAGCCGTTACGGGACAGCCCAAGAGACCCAGTACTTC.

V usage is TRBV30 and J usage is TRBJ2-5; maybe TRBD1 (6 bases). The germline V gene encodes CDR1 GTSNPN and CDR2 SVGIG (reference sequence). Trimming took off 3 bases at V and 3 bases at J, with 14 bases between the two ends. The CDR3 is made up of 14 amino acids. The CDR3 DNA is TGTGCCTGGAGCCGTGGATCAGGGGAAGAGACCCAGTACTTC. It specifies CAWSRGSGEETQYF. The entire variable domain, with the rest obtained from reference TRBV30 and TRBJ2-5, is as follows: SQTIHQWPATLVQPVGSPLSLECTVEGTSNPNLYWYRQAAGRGLQLLFYSVGIGQISSEVPQNLSASRPQDRQFILSSKKLLLSDSGFYLCAWSRGSGEETQYFGPGTRLLVL.

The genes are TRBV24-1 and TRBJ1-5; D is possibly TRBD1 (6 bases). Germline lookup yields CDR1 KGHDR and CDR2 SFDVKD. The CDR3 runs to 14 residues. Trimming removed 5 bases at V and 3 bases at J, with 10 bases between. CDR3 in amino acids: CATSGSGDNQPQHF. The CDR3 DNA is TGTGCCACCAGTGGGTCAGGGGACAATCAGCCCCAGCATTTT.

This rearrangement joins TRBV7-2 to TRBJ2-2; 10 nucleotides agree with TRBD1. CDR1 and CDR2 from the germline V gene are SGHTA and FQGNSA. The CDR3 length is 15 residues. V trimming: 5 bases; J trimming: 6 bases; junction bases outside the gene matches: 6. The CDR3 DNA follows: TGTGCCAGCAGCGCACCCGGGACAGGGGCCGGGGAGCTGTTTTTT. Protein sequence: CASSAPGTGAGELFF.

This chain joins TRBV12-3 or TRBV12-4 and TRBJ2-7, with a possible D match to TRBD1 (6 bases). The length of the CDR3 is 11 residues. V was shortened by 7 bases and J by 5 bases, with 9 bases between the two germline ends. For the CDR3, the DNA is TGTGCCAGCACCAGGGGCCACGAGCAGTACTTC. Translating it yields CASTRGHEQYF.

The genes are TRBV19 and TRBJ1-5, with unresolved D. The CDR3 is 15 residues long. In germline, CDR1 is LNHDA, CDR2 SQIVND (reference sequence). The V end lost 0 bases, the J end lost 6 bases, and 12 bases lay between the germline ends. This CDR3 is CASSIDVQPFQPQHF. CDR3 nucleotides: TGTGCCAGTAGTATAGATGTACAGCCTTTTCAGCCCCAGCATTTT. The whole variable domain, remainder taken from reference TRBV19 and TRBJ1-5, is DGGITQSPKYLFRKEGQNVTLSCEQNLNHDAMYWYRQDPGQGLRLIYYSQIVNDFQKGDIAEGYSVSREKKESFPLTVTSAQKNPTAFYLCASSIDVQPFQPQHFGDGTRLSIL.

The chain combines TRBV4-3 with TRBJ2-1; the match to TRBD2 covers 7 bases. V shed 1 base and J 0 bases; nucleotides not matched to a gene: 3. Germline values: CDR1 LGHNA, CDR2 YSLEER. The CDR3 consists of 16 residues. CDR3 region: CASSQVTSYSYNEQFF. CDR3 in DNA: TGCGCCAGCAGCCAAGTGACTAGCTACTCCTACAATGAGCAGTTCTTC.

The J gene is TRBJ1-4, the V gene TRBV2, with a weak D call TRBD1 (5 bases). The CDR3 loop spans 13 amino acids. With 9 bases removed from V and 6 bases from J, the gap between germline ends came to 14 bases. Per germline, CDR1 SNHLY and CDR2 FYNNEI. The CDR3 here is CARQSPRDEKLFF. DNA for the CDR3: TGTGCCAGGCAGAGCCCCAGGGATGAAAAACTGTTTTTT.

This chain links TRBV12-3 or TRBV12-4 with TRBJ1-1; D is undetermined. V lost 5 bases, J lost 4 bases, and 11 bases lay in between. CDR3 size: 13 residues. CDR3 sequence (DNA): TGTGCCAGCAGTCTAACGGAGAGCACTGAAGCTTTCTTT. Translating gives CASSLTESTEAFF.

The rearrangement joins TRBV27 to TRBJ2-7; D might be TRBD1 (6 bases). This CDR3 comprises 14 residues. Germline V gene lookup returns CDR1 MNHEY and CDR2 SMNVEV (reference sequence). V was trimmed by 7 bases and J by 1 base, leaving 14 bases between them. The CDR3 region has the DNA TGTGCCAGCACCCGTATGGACAGATCCTACGAGCAGTACTTC. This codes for CASTRMDRSYEQYF.

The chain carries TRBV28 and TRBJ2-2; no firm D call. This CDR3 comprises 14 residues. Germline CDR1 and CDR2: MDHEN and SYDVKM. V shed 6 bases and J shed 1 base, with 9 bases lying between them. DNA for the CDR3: TGTGCCAGCAGGTTCCTCTTGAACACCGGGGAGCTGTTTTTT. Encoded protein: CASRFLLNTGELFF.

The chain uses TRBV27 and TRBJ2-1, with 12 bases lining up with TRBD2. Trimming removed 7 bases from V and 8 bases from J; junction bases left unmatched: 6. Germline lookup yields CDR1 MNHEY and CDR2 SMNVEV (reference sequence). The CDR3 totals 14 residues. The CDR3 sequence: CASTSGGAPHEQFF. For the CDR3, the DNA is TGTGCCAGCACTAGCGGGGGGGCCCCCCATGAGCAGTTCTTC.